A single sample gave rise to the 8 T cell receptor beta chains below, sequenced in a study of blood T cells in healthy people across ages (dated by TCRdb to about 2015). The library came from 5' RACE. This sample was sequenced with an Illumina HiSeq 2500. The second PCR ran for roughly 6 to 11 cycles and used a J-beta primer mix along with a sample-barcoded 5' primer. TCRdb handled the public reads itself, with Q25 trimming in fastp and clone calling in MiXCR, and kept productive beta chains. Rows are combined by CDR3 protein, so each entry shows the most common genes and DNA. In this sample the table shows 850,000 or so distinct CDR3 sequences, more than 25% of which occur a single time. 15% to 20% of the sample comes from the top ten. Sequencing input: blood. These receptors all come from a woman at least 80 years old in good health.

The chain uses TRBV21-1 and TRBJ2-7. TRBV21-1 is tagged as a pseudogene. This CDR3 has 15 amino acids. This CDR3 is CASSKGGVSSYEQYF. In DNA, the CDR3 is TGTGCCAGCAGCAAAGGCGGCGTGAGCTCCTACGAGCAGTACTTC.

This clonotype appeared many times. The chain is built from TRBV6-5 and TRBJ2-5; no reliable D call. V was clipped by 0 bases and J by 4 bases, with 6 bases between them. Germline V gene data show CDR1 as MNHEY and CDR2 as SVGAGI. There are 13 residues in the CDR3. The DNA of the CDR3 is TGTGCCAGCAGTTACTCTGGTTCAGAGACCCAGTACTTC. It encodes CASSYSGSETQYF.

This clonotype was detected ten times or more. As DNA, the CDR3 is TGCGCCAGCAGCTTGGTTGGGGGTAGTAATGAGCAGTTCTTC. The encoded protein is CASSLVGGSNEQFF. The chain recombines TRBV5-1 with TRBJ2-1; D may be TRBD1 or TRBD2 (5 bases each). The CDR3 sequence is 14 residues long. Trimming removed 0 bases from V and 7 bases from J, with 11 bases in between. Germline lookup yields CDR1 SGHRS and CDR2 YFSETQ. The entire variable domain, with the rest obtained from reference TRBV5-1 and TRBJ2-1, is as follows: KAGVTQTPRYLIKTRGQQVTLSCSPISGHRSVSWYQQTPGQGLQFLFEYFSETQRNKGNFPGRFSGRQFSNSRSEMNVSTLELGDSALYLCASSLVGGSNEQFFGPGTRLTVL.

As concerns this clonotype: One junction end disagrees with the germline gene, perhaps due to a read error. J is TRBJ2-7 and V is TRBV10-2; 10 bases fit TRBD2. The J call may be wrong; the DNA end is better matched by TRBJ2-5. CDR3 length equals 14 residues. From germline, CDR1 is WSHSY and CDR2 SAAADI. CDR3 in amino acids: CANSRTSGQETQYF. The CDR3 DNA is TGCGCCAACAGTCGGACTAGCGGCCAAGAGACCCAGTACTTC.

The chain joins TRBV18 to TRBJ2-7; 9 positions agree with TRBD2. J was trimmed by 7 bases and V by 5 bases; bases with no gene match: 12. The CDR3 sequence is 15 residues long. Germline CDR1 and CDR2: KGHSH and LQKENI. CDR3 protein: CASSTLAGPYNEQYF. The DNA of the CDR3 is TGTGCCAGCTCAACACTAGCGGGTCCCTACAATGAGCAGTACTTC.

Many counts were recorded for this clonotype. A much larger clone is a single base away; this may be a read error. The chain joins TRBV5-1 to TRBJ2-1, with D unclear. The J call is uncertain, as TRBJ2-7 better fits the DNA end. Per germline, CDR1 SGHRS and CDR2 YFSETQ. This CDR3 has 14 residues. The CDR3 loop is CASSLHDSYNEQYF. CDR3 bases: TGCGCCAGCAGCTTACATGACTCCTACAATGAGCAGTACTTC.

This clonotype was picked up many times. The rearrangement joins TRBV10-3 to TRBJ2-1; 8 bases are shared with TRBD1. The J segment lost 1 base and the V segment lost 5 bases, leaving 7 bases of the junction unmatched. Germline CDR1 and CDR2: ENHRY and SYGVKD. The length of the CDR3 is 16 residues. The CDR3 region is CAISSRTGPSYNEQFF. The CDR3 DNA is TGTGCCATCAGTTCCCGGACAGGGCCTTCCTACAATGAGCAGTTCTTC.

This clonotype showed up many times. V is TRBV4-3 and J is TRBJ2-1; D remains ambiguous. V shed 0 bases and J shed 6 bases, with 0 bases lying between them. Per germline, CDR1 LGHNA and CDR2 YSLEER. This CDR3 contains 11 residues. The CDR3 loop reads CASSQDNEQFF. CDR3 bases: TGCGCCAGCAGCCAAGACAATGAGCAGTTCTTC.